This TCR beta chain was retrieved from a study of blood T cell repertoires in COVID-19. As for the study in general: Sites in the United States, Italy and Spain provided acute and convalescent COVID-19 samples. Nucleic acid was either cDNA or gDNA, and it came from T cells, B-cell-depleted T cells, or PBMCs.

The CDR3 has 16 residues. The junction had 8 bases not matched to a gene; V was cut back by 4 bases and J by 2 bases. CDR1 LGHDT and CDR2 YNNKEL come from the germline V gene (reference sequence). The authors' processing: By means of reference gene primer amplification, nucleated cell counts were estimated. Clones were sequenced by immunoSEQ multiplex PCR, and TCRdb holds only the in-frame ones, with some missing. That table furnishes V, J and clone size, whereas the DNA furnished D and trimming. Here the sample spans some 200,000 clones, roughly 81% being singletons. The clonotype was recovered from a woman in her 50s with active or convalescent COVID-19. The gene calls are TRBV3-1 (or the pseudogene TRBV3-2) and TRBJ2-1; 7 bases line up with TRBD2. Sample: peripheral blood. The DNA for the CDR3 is TGTGCCAGCAGCCGTACGACTAGCTCGACCTACAATGAGCAGTTCTTC. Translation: CASSRTTSSTYNEQFF.